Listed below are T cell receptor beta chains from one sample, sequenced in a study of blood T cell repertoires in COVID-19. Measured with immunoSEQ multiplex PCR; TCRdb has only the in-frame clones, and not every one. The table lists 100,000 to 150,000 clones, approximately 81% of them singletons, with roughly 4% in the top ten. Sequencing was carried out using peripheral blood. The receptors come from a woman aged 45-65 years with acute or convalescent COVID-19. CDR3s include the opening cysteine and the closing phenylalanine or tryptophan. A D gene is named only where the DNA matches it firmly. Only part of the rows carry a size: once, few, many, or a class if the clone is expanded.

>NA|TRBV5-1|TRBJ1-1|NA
TGCGCCAGCAGTACGGGTCAGCCGAACACTGAAGCTTTCTTT
CASSTGQPNTEAFF
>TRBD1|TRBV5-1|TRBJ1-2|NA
TGCGCCAGCAGCTTGGAGGGACAGGGAGGCTATGGCTACACCTTC
CASSLEGQGGYGYTF
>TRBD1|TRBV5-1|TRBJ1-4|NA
TGCGCCAGCAGCAGGGGACAGGGCCTTGCAACTAATGAAAAACTGTTTTTT
CASSRGQGLATNEKLFF
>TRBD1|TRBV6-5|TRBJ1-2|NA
TGTGCCAGCAGCCGACAGGGGGCCTTTGGCTACACCTTC
CASSRQGAFGYTF
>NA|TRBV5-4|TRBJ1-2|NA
TGTGCCAGCAGCTCCGGACGGGAAGATGGCTACACCTTC
CASSSGREDGYTF
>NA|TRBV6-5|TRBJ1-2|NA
TGTGCCAGCAGACAGCATCCTAACTATGGCTACACCTTC
CASRQHPNYGYTF
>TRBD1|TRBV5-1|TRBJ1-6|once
TGCGCCAGCTCAGATCCGGGACAGGGGAGGTTGCCCCTCCACTTT
CASSDPGQGRLPLHF
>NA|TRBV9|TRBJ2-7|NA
TGTGCCAGCAGCGTAGACAGCGGGCCCTACTACGAGCAGTACTTC
CASSVDSGPYYEQYF
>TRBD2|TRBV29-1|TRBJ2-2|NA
TGCAGCGTTCAGCCGGGACTAGCTACCGGGGAGCTGTTTTTT
CSVQPGLATGELFF
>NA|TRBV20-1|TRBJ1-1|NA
TGCAGTGCTAGTCTTGGGCCCACTGAAGCTTTCTTT
CSASLGPTEAFF
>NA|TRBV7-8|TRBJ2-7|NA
TGTGCCAGCAGCCTGACACTTTACGAGCAGTACTTC
CASSLTLYEQYF
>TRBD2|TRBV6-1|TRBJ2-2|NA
TGTGCCAGCAGTGAACCCCTAGCGGCGAACACCGGGGAGCTGTTTTTT
CASSEPLAANTGELFF
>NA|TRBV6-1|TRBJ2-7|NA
TGTGCCAGCAGTGAAGGTCCGACTTCGCGGGGAACCCGCTACGAGCAGTACTTC
CASSEGPTSRGTRYEQYF
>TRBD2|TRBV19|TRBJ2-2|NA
TGTGCCAGTATGACCAGAGCGGGGGGAGGAACCGGGGAGCTGTTTTTT
CASMTRAGGGTGELFF
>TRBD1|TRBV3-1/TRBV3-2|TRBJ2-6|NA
TGTGCCAGCAGCCCCGGACAGGCGGGGGCCAACGTCCTGACTTTC
CASSPGQAGANVLTF
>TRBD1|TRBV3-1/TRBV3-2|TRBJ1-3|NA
TGTGCCAGCAGCTCACGGGACAGGGAGGTTGACACCATATATTTT
CASSSRDREVDTIYF
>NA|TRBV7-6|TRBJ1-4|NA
TGTGCCAGCAGCCTACTCGGACAGCAGAATGAAAAACTGTTTTTT
CASSLLGQQNEKLFF
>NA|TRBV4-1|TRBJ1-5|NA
TGCGCCAGCAGCCAAGAATCAACCGGGAATCAGCCCCAGCATTTT
CASSQESTGNQPQHF
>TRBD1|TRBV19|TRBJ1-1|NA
TGTGCCAGCACGGGACAGCCGAACACTGAAGCTTTCTTT
CASTGQPNTEAFF
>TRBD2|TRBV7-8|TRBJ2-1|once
TGTGCCAGCAGTCAATCACTAGCGAGCTCCTACAATGAGCAGTTCTTC
CASSQSLASSYNEQFF
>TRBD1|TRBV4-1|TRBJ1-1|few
TGCGCCAGCAGCCATGCTCAGGGGGCAGGGAACACTGAAGCTTTCTTT
CASSHAQGAGNTEAFF
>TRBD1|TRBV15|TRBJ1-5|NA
TGTGCCACCAGCAGTCCTGGGACAGGGAAGAATCAGCCCCAGCATTTT
CATSSPGTGKNQPQHF
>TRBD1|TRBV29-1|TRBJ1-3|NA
TGCAGCGTTGCCATGGGGACAGCCGGAAACACCATATATTTT
CSVAMGTAGNTIYF
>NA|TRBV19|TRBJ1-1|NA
TGTGCCAGTAGTAAAACACAGAACATGAACACTGAAGCTTTCTTT
CASSKTQNMNTEAFF
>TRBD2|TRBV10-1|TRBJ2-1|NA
TGCGCCAGCAGTGAGTCTGGTAGCGGGAATTGGGAGCAGTTCTTC
CASSESGSGNWEQFF
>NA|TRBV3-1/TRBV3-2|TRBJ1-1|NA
TGTGCCAGCAGCCAAGTAGATTACACTGAAGCTTTCTTT
CASSQVDYTEAFF
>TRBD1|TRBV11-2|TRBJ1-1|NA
TGTGCCAGCAGCAATACCGGGACAGGACTTATTCGAGGGGCTTTCTTT
CASSNTGTGLIRGAFF
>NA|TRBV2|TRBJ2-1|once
TGTGCCAGCAGTGAAAGTGCAGGGCATGCGGATGAGCAGTTCTTC
CASSESAGHADEQFF
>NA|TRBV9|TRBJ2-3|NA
TGTGCCAGCAGCCCCACATTGACAGATACGCAGTATTTT
CASSPTLTDTQYF
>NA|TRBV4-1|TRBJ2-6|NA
TGCGCCAGCAGCCAAAGCCCCGGGGCCAACGTCCTGACTTTC
CASSQSPGANVLTF
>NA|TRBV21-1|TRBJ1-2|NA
TGTGCCAGCAGCACGACAGGGTTCATCTATGGCTACACCTTC
CASSTTGFIYGYTF
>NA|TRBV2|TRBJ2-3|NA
TGTGCCAGCAGTGCGGGGGGCACAGATACGCAGTATTTT
CASSAGGTDTQYF
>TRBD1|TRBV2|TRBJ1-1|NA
TGTGCCAGCAGCGCCTCGGACAGGGGTGCTTTCTTT
CASSASDRGAFF
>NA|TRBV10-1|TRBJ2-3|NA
TGCGCCAGCAGTGAAGGGACGGAGGGCCCAGATACGCAGTATTTT
CASSEGTEGPDTQYF
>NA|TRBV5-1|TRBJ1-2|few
TGCGCCAGCAGTACACCAGACTATGGCTACACCTTC
CASSTPDYGYTF
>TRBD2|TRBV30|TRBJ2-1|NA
TGTGCCTGGGGAGGGACTAGTTCCCGGCACAATGAGCAGTTCTTC
CAWGGTSSRHNEQFF
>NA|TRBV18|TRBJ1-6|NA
TGTGCCAGCTCACCAAACAGGGTATCCTATAATTCACCCCTCCACTTT
CASSPNRVSYNSPLHF
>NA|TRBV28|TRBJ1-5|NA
TGTGCCAGCTCTGGAACAGGTAGCAATCAGCCCCAGCATTTT
CASSGTGSNQPQHF
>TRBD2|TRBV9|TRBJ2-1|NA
TGTGCCAGCAGCCAGCGGACTAGCGGGGGGCTAAATGAGCAGTTCTTC
CASSQRTSGGLNEQFF
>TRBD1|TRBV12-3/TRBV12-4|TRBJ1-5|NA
TGTGCCAGCAGCGGACAGGCCGGAATCCGACAGCATTTT
CASSGQAGIRQHF
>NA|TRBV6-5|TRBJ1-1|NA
TGTGCCAGCAGTTACTCCAGGGGCCCGCAAGCTGAAGCTTTCTTT
CASSYSRGPQAEAFF
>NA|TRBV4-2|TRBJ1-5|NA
TGTGCCAGCAGCCAAGCACGGAGGGGTACAGAGCCCCAGCATTTT
CASSQARRGTEPQHF
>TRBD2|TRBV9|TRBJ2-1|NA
TGTGCCAGCAGCGTAGAGTGGGGGGGCAATGAGCAGTTCTTC
CASSVEWGGNEQFF
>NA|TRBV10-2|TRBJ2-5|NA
TGCGCCAGCAGGGGGCAGGTTGAAACAAAAAAAGAGACCCAGTACTTC
CASRGQVETKKETQYF
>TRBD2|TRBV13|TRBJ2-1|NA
TGTGCCAGCAGCTTGACGGGAGGGTCGGTTGAGCAGTTCTTC
CASSLTGGSVEQFF
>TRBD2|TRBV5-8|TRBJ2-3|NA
TGTGCCAGCAGCTTGGGACTAGCGGGGGGCCCGGGACTCACAGATACGCAGTATTTT
CASSLGLAGGPGLTDTQYF
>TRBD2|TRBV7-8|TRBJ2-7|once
TGTGCCAGCAGCTTAGTAGCAGCGGGAGTTTACGAGCAGTACTTC
CASSLVAAGVYEQYF